Listed below are T cell receptor beta chains from one sample, sequenced in a study of blood T cell repertoires in COVID-19. Repertoires were generated with immunoSEQ multiplex PCR, while TCRdb's copy carries only in-frame clones and drops some. In the table there are some 190,000 clones, around 83% of which are singletons. The sequencing input was PBMCs or T cells enriched from blood (not recorded which). These receptors all stem from a woman in her twenties or thirties who had been exposed to COVID-19. Both conserved end residues are part of each CDR3. D genes are given only for firm matches. Clone size appears in some rows only: once, few, many, or a class for an expanded clone.

>few|TRBV23-1|TRBJ1-1|-
TGCGCCAGCAGGCGGGAGGGTCCGGGACACACTGAAGCTTTCTTT
CASRREGPGHTEAFF
>-|TRBV5-6|TRBJ2-7|TRBD2
TGTGCCAGCAGCTTCGGGGGGTACCTTAACGAGCAGTACTTC
CASSFGGYLNEQYF
>-|TRBV19|TRBJ1-1|TRBD1
TGTGCCAGTAGTCCACAGGGGGATACTGAAGCTTTCTTT
CASSPQGDTEAFF
>-|TRBV5-4|TRBJ2-2|TRBD2
TGTGCCAGCAGCTTAATTAGCGGGACCGGGGAGCTGTTTTTT
CASSLISGTGELFF
>-|TRBV4-2|TRBJ2-7|-
TGTGCCAGCAGCCAAGCCGTACCCAGCTACGAGCAGTACTTC
CASSQAVPSYEQYF
>once|TRBV11-2|TRBJ2-7|TRBD1
TGTGCCAGCAGCTTCGGACAGGTGGCCGAGCAGTACTTC
CASSFGQVAEQYF
>-|TRBV3-1/TRBV3-2|TRBJ1-6|-
TGTGCCAGCAGCCAAGGGGGTGGGTCAGCTGCGGGGGTTTCACCCCTCCACTTT
CASSQGGGSAAGVSPLHF
>-|TRBV5-5|TRBJ1-2|-
TGTGCCAGCAGCTTGGCCAGGGATGGGTTTGGCTACACCTTC
CASSLARDGFGYTF
>-|TRBV27|TRBJ1-2|TRBD1
TGTGCCAGCAGTATGGCGACAGGGGGATCCTATGGCTACACCTTC
CASSMATGGSYGYTF
>-|TRBV5-1|TRBJ1-6|-
TGCGCCAGCAGCGAAGGCAGGGAAACTTCACCCCTCCACTTT
CASSEGRETSPLHF
>once|TRBV2|TRBJ2-5|-
TGTGCCAGCGTGCTCTACCGGGAGACCCAGTACTTC
CASVLYRETQYF
>-|TRBV10-3|TRBJ2-3|-
TGTGCCAACAGGGGCGGGGCATCGGGGGATACGCAGTATTTT
CANRGGASGDTQYF
>-|TRBV4-2|TRBJ1-2|TRBD1
TGTGCCAGCAGCCAATACGGGACAGGGGATTATGGCTACACCTTC
CASSQYGTGDYGYTF
>-|TRBV5-4|TRBJ2-1|-
TGTGCCAGCAGCTTGAATTATTTCGATGAGCAGTTCTTC
CASSLNYFDEQFF